Sequencing of this T cell receptor (beta chain) was carried out in a study of CD8+ T cells in alopecia areata. Study summary: Treatment of the treated patients consisted of oral tofacitinib, 5 to 10 mg twice daily. Study-wide results and limits: While tofacitinib was given, many expanded lesional clones persisted in scalp and blood. Scalp sample sequencing also detects resident alphabeta T cells of normal skin. The study found tofacitinib significantly decreased scalp clonality and expanded CD8+ clones among the top 100.

The treatment denotes: oral pan-JAK inhibitor, 5-10 mg twice daily. On this clone itself: What it binds is not known.

Germline-derived CDR1 and CDR2 are SGHNT and YYREEE (reference sequence). J gave up 1 base and V 5 bases, and 7 bases lay outside the gene matches. CDR3 length: 15 residues. TCR sequencing used cDNA made by reverse transcription of extracted RNA. TCRdb keeps only in-frame clones here, not all; method: immunoSEQ multiplex PCR. The sample comprises roughly 250,000 clones, 45% to 70% of which are singletons, and roughly 0.93% rests with the top ten. The V and J genes are TRBV5-4 and TRBJ2-7; 9 nucleotides line up with TRBD2. The sample here was CD4+ T cells sorted from blood, taken around week 54, from a patient treated with tofacitinib. This sequence was found in a human donor with alopecia areata. The CDR3 region has the DNA TGTGCCAGCAGACCCGGGACTAGCCCTTCCTACGAGCAGTACTTC. Translation gives CASRPGTSPSYEQYF. The full variable domain, with the rest looked up from reference TRBV5-4 and TRBJ2-7, is ETGVTQSPTHLIKTRGQQVTLRCSSQSGHNTVSWYQQALGQGPQFIFQYYREEENGRGNFPPRFSGLQFPNYSSELNVNALELDDSALYLCASRPGTSPSYEQYFGPGTRLTVT.